This T cell receptor (beta chain) emerged from a study of cytomegalovirus exposure and HLA in healthy donors. The study, taken as a whole, reports: Later, an analysis showed that TCR beta chains associated with HLA were more clonally expanded than others that were equally common. Excluded: some indistinguishable V segments such as TRBV6-2 and TRBV6-3. For presence/absence analyses, sequencing depth was assumed to be roughly uniform across donors.

V was trimmed by 2 bases and J by 0 bases, leaving 8 bases between them. The CDR3 has 15 residues. Germline CDR1 MNHEY, CDR2 SMNVEV (reference sequence). Comments on this clone: Its antigen remains unknown.

PCR used 60 Vbeta primers and 13 Jbeta primers. Profiled with immunoSEQ multiplex PCR; TCRdb holds only in-frame clones, not every one. Of 100,000 to 120,000 clones in the sample, 74% were seen once. J is TRBJ2-1 and V is TRBV27; D call uncertain. Sequenced material: PBMCs. This receptor was identified in a woman in her forties in good health and CMV-seropositive. Written as DNA, the CDR3 is TGTGCCAGCAGTTTAGGTCCGAGCTCCTACAATGAGCAGTTCTTC. Its protein product is CASSLGPSSYNEQFF.